This T cell receptor (beta chain) is drawn from a study of blood T cell repertoires in COVID-19. For the study at large: The United States, Italy and Spain provided the acute and convalescent COVID-19 samples.

Profiling relied on immunoSEQ multiplex PCR, and the TCRdb table lists in-frame clones only, not all of them. The sample has about 190,000 clones, roughly 80% seen once. CDR3 size: 16 residues. V trimming: 2 bases; J trimming: 2 bases; junction bases outside the gene matches: 6. The germline CDR1 and CDR2 sequences are MNHEY and SVGAGI. This sequence joins TRBV6-5 and TRBJ2-3; 8 bases map to TRBD2. The sequencing input was peripheral blood. The source of this sequence is a man aged 50 to 60 who had recovered from COVID-19. DNA of the CDR3: TGTGCCAGCAGTTACGTCCCTAGCGGGTCCACAGATACGCAGTATTTT. It translates to CASSYVPSGSTDTQYF.